The 13 T cell receptor delta chains given below trace back to one sample, sequenced in a study of gamma-delta chains in newborns, infants, children. TCRdb re-processed the reads via CATT. The sample has 3,000 to 3,500 delta-chain clones, around 1.2% seen once. Specimen: blood. These receptors all stem from a child who was a newborn, infant or young child, either healthy, febrile or measles-vaccinated (not recorded which).

This clone came up a few times. This may arise from a read error, as a much more abundant clone is one base away. At the DNA level, this CDR3 is encoded by other sequences in the same sample as well. J is TRDJ2 and V is TRDV3; D is undetermined. This CDR3 is 11 amino acids long. The germline CDR1 and CDR2 sequences are TVYSNPD and GDNSRS (reference sequence). The CDR3 nucleotides are TGCGCCTTTAGGGAGACAGCACAACTCTTCTTT. This encodes CAFRETAQLFF.

This clone was found a few times. At one end, the junction sequence differs from germline, possibly due to a read error. The V call is TRDV2, the J call TRDJ3, with a possible D match to TRDD3 (5 bases). The CDR3 covers 17 residues. Germline CDR1 and CDR2: GEAIGNYY and EKD. In DNA form, the CDR3 reads TGTGCCTGTGACACCGGATTTTACCCCTGGGACACCCAACAGATGTTTTTC. It specifies CACDTGFYPWDTQQMFF.

In its sample, this clone was seen a few times. The junction and the germline gene differ at one end; a read error may be behind it. The genes are TRDV2 and TRDJ3; TRDD3 might be the D (6 bases). In germline, CDR1 is GEAIGNYY, CDR2 EKD. There are 18 residues in the CDR3. The CDR3 DNA reads TGTGCCTGTGACTTGGTGGGGGGTAGCTCCCGGGACACCCGACAGATGTTTTTC. It codes for CACDLVGGSSRDTRQMFF.

Points on this clone: The TCRdb record carries a much larger clone's protein, which differs from this DNA's translation at residue 10; a read error is the likely cause, and the protein listed here is the DNA translation. V usage is TRDV2 and J usage is TRDJ1; 12 positions agree with TRDD3. The V gene's germline CDR1 is GEAIGNYY and CDR2 EKD. Trimming at V came to 4 bases and at J to 0 bases, leaving 8 bases not matched to a gene. The CDR3 covers 17 residues. Written as DNA, the CDR3 is TGTGCCTGTGATCTCTGGGGGATACGCGTGTACACCGATAAACTCATCTTT. The encoded protein is CACDLWGIRVYTDKLIF.

This clone was seen a handful of times. This may be a read error: a much more frequent sequence differs by one nucleotide. The chain links TRDV2 to TRDJ2, with TRDD3 as a possible D gene (6 bases). V gave up 3 bases and J gave up 4 bases, with 23 bases separating them. The CDR3 sequence is 18 residues long. Germline lookup yields CDR1 GEAIGNYY and CDR2 EKD. The CDR3 nucleotides read TGTGCCTGTGACCCGGGTGGGGATCCACTCTCCCGGACAGCACAACTCTTCTTT. Its translation is CACDPGGDPLSRTAQLFF.

This clone was counted a few times. This DNA translates differently at residue 6 from the TCRdb protein, which is that of a much larger clone; a read error is likely, and the protein shown is the DNA's own translation. The chain is built from TRDV2 and TRDJ3; D call uncertain. The CDR3 covers 16 residues. Per the germline V gene, CDR1 is GEAIGNYY and CDR2 is EKD. V was trimmed by 3 bases and J by 0 bases, leaving 8 bases between them. This CDR3 reads CACDWRSSWDTRQMFF. The CDR3 bases are TGTGCCTGTGACTGGAGGAGCTCCTGGGACACCCGACAGATGTTTTTC.

By share, this clone counts as large. In the same sample, other DNA sequences code for this CDR3. This chain uses TRDV2 with TRDJ3; 11 bases map to TRDD3. Germline CDR1 GEAIGNYY, CDR2 EKD. Trimming cost V 1 base and J 0 bases; bases outside gene matches: 1. The CDR3 runs 18 residues. In DNA, the CDR3 is TGTGCCTGTGACACTGGGGGATACGACTCCTGGGACACCCGACAGATGTTTTTC. Translating it yields CACDTGGYDSWDTRQMFF.

This clone was seen a few times. TCRdb's listed protein matches a much larger clone and diverges from this DNA's translation at residue 7, likely through a read error; the protein shown comes from the DNA. V and J are TRDV3 and TRDJ2; TRDD3 agrees at 7 bases. Trimming took 2 bases from V and 5 from J; bases not matched to a gene: 5. Germline V lookup: CDR1 TVYSNPD, CDR2 GDNSRS (reference sequence). The CDR3 loop spans 13 amino acids. CDR3: CAFVLGNTAQLFF. The CDR3 DNA reads as TGTGCCTTTGTACTGGGGAATACAGCACAACTCTTCTTT. The full variable domain, its missing parts supplied by reference TRDV3 and TRDJ2, is CDKVTQSSPDQTVASGSEVVLLCTYDTVYSNPDLFWYRIRPDYSFQFVFYGDNSRSEGADFTQGRFSVKHILTQKAFHLVISPVRTEDSATYYCAFVLGNTAQLFFGKGTQLIVEP.

This clone occurred a few times. A far bigger clonotype differs at one base, so this is likely a read error. Other DNA sequences in the sample encode the same CDR3. This chain joins TRDV2 and TRDJ3, with 11 bases identical to TRDD3. The germline CDR1 and CDR2 sequences are GEAIGNYY and EKD. V shed 2 bases and J 1 base; nucleotides not matched to a gene: 3. The CDR3 is 18 residues long. CDR3 amino acids: CACDNTGGYSWDTRQMFF. CDR3 bases: TGTGCCTGTGACAATACTGGGGGATATTCCTGGGACACCCGACAGATGTTTTTC.

This clone showed up just a few times. TCRdb pairs this DNA with a much larger clone's protein that differs at residue 12, likely a read error; the protein shown was translated from the DNA. The V and J genes are TRDV2 and TRDJ1; TRDD3 matches 13 bases. There are 15 residues in the CDR3. Per the germline V gene, CDR1 is GEAIGNYY and CDR2 is EKD. CDR3: CACDKLGDTIDRLIF. The CDR3 DNA reads TGTGCCTGTGACAAACTGGGGGATACGATCGATAGACTCATCTTT.

This clone came up a few times. The protein TCRdb gives is from a much larger clone and does not agree with this DNA's translation at residue 3, likely a read error; the protein shown here comes from the DNA. The chain couples TRDV2 to TRDJ3, with TRDD3 identical over 11 bases. Per the germline V gene, CDR1 is GEAIGNYY and CDR2 is EKD. The CDR3 is 19 amino acids. The CDR3 sequence: CARDPALGDSSWDTRQMFF. DNA of the CDR3: TGTGCCCGTGACCCGGCACTGGGGGATAGCTCCTGGGACACCCGACAGATGTTTTTC.

This clone came up a few times. A far larger clone differs by one base, so this is likely a read error. The chain is built from TRDV2 and TRDJ3; TRDD3 matches 8 bases. Per germline, CDR1 GEAIGNYY and CDR2 EKD. This CDR3 comprises 22 residues. The trim removed 3 bases at V and 5 bases at J, leaving 23 bases unmatched. This CDR3 is CACDSARTGGTKPSRDTRQMFF. In nucleotides, the CDR3 is TGTGCCTGTGACTCCGCACGTACTGGGGGCACCAAACCATCCCGGGACACCCGACAGATGTTTTTC.

This clone was detected only a few times. This DNA translates differently at residue 11 from the TCRdb protein, which is that of a much larger clone; a read error is likely, and the protein shown is the DNA's own translation. The chain recombines TRDV2 with TRDJ3; 9 bases are shared with TRDD3. CDR3 length: 17 residues. Germline CDR1 reads GEAIGNYY; CDR2 reads EKD. CDR3 region: CACDYWGSSWGTRQMFF. As DNA, the CDR3 is TGTGCCTGTGACTACTGGGGGAGCTCCTGGGGCACCCGACAGATGTTTTTC.